The 28 T cell receptor beta chains presented below share a single source sample, sequenced in a study of T-cell memory formation after mild COVID-19. A single record per CDR3 protein comes from TCRdb applying MiXCR to the 5' RACE reads. The sample carries about 140,000 distinct CDR3 sequences, 14% recorded once. Source material: PBMCs or a T cell subset sorted from them (not recorded which). The receptor set was obtained from an adult woman who had mild COVID-19 (a few samples of this study predate the infection). Cell type and time point are not known.

This chain links TRBV5-1 with TRBJ1-2, with no clear D. Between the trimmed V and J ends, which lost 4 bases and 8 bases, there was a span of 18 bases. Germline CDR1 SGHRS, CDR2 YFSETQ. The CDR3 has 14 amino acids. CDR3: CASSQTAYDWGYTF. CDR3 bases: TGCGCCAGCAGCCAGACCGCTTACGACTGGGGCTACACCTTC. Filled out from reference TRBV5-1 and TRBJ1-2, the complete variable domain reads KAGVTQTPRYLIKTRGQQVTLSCSPISGHRSVSWYQQTPGQGLQFLFEYFSETQRNKGNFPGRFSGRQFSNSRSEMNVSTLELGDSALYLCASSQTAYDWGYTFGSGTRLTVV.

This chain connects TRBV6-5 to TRBJ1-5; TRBD1 matches at 8 bases. Germline trimming cut 5 bases from V and 3 bases from J; bases unmatched to any gene: 6. Germline V gene lookup returns CDR1 MNHEY and CDR2 SVGAGI. The CDR3 is 15 amino acids. CDR3 in DNA: TGTGCCAGCAGTCACCTGACAGGGGCCAATCAGCCCCAGCATTTT. Encoded protein: CASSHLTGANQPQHF.

The chain couples TRBV24-1 to TRBJ2-1; a weak D match, TRBD1 (6 bases). The V gene's germline CDR1 is KGHDR and CDR2 SFDVKD. This CDR3 comprises 16 residues. Trimming shortened V by 4 bases and J by 7 bases, and 19 bases separated the two germline ends. DNA for the CDR3: TGTGCCACCAGTGACTCCAGGGGTCCCCTGGAGAATGAGCAGTTCTTC. It yields the protein CATSDSRGPLENEQFF.

The gene calls are TRBV19 and TRBJ2-5, with no clear D. CDR3 length: 13 residues. The V gene lost 3 bases and the J gene lost 5 bases, with 10 bases spanning the gap. Germline CDR1 LNHDA, CDR2 SQIVND (reference sequence). For the CDR3, the DNA is TGTGCCAGTAGTATTGTCCCAAGCGAGACCCAGTACTTC. Translating gives CASSIVPSETQYF.

This chain links TRBV6-2 or TRBV6-3 with TRBJ2-7; 7 bases are a match to TRBD2. This CDR3 is built from 13 residues. The V segment lost 10 bases and the J segment 2 bases; nucleotides outside the gene matches: 8. Germline CDR1 reads MNHEY; CDR2 reads SVGEGT. CDR3 nucleotides: TGTGCCATTTCTAGCGGTTATCCCTACGAGCAGTACTTC. Translated, it gives CAISSGYPYEQYF.

J is TRBJ1-5 and V is TRBV5-1; D uncertain. V lost 4 bases and J 7 bases, leaving 15 bases between the germline ends. In germline, CDR1 is SGHRS, CDR2 YFSETQ. The CDR3 consists of 14 residues. CDR3 loop: CASSPDQGSQPQHF. In DNA, the CDR3 is TGCGCCAGCAGCCCGGACCAAGGGTCGCAGCCCCAGCATTTT.

The chain's CDR3 is CSARDQRGGVDEQFF. In DNA form, the CDR3 reads TGCAGTGCTAGAGACCAGCGGGGGGGCGTCGATGAGCAGTTCTTC. This chain joins TRBV20-1 and TRBJ2-1, with TRBD2 identical over 10 bases. Germline assignment: CDR1 DFQATT and CDR2 SNEGSKA (reference sequence). This CDR3 contains 15 residues. Trimming at V came to 0 bases and at J to 8 bases, leaving 7 bases not matched to a gene.

This clonotype turned up a few times. This rearrangement joins TRBV4-3 to TRBJ1-1; possible D gene TRBD1, 6 bases. Trimming removed 0 bases at V and 2 bases at J, with 10 bases between. Germline CDR1 LGHNA, CDR2 YSLEER. This CDR3 spans 15 amino acids. CDR3 nucleotides: TGCGCCAGCAGCCAAGATGCGACAGGAAACACTGAAGCTTTCTTT. Its translation: CASSQDATGNTEAFF.

In its sample, this clonotype was seen a few times. This rearrangement joins TRBV9 to TRBJ1-1; D is perhaps TRBD1 (5 bases). The V gene's germline CDR1 is SGDLS and CDR2 YYNGEE. Between the trimmed V and J ends, which lost 4 bases and 4 bases, there was a span of 14 bases. The CDR3 has 14 residues. CDR3 region: CASSREFGATEAFF. The CDR3, as DNA: TGTGCCAGCAGCCGCGAATTTGGGGCCACTGAAGCTTTCTTT.

This clonotype was seen a handful of times. Written as DNA, the CDR3 is TGCGCCAGCAGCCAAGATCAGGCTTTCCCGGACTATCCGGGGAGGTATGAGCAGTTCTTC. This sequence encodes CASSQDQAFPDYPGRYEQFF. The chain carries TRBV4-3 and TRBJ2-1; maybe TRBD2 (6 bases). The CDR3 is 20 residues long. Germline V gene sequence: CDR1 LGHNA, CDR2 YSLEER. Deletions cut 0 bases from V and 8 bases from J, with 29 bases between.

A few counts support this clonotype. The chain uses TRBV5-1 and TRBJ2-2; weak D call: TRBD1 (6 bases). Trimming removed 3 bases from V and 5 bases from J, with 8 bases in between. Germline-derived CDR1 and CDR2 are SGHRS and YFSETQ. The CDR3 is 13 amino acids. The CDR3 bases are TGCGCCAGCAGCTCGGACAGTACCGGGGAGCTGTTTTTT. Amino acid sequence: CASSSDSTGELFF.

This clonotype was picked up a small number of times. V gene TRBV12-3 or TRBV12-4 combines with J gene TRBJ1-1; D might be TRBD1 (6 bases). The CDR3 has 16 amino acids. The V gene lost 5 bases and the J gene lost 3 bases, with 19 bases spanning the gap. CDR3 DNA sequence: TGTGCCAGCAGTCCTCCCCCCTGGGGGCTGCACACTGAAGCTTTCTTT. This translates into CASSPPPWGLHTEAFF.

The chain joins TRBV4-2 to TRBJ2-7; 9 positions match TRBD2. The CDR3 totals 15 residues. V was pared by 0 bases and J by 4 bases, with 4 bases of the junction left unmatched. Germline V gene lookup returns CDR1 LGHNA and CDR2 YNFKEQ. CDR3 protein: CASSQERGGQYEQYF. As DNA, the CDR3 is TGTGCCAGCAGCCAAGAGCGGGGGGGCCAATACGAGCAGTACTTC.

This clonotype was seen at least ten times. The chain joins TRBV7-8 to TRBJ2-5, with D possibly TRBD1 on 6 matching bases. The CDR3 totals 12 residues. V gave up 1 base and J gave up 8 bases, with 8 bases separating them. Germline CDR1 reads SGHVS; CDR2 reads FQNEAQ. The CDR3 loop reads CASSLEQGTQYF. The DNA of the CDR3 is TGTGCCAGCAGCTTAGAACAGGGTACCCAGTACTTC.

This chain uses TRBV10-3 with TRBJ2-7, with 7 nucleotides matching TRBD1. CDR1 and CDR2 from the germline V gene are ENHRY and SYGVKD. With V trimmed by 7 bases and J by 3 bases, 6 bases remained unmatched. The CDR3 runs 13 residues. The DNA of the CDR3 is TGTGCCATCAATCCGGGACAGAGCTACGAGCAGTACTTC. This sequence encodes CAINPGQSYEQYF.

This rearrangement joins TRBV4-3 to TRBJ2-5; 7 nucleotides match TRBD1. The length of the CDR3 is 16 residues. CDR1 LGHNA and CDR2 YSLEER come from the germline V gene. The V gene end was trimmed by 0 bases and the J gene end by 2 bases; junction bases not matched to a gene: 6. CDR3 nucleotide sequence: TGCGCCAGCAGCCAAGACCCTGGGACAGTACAAGAGACCCAGTACTTC. Protein: CASSQDPGTVQETQYF.

J is TRBJ2-7 and V is TRBV7-2; possibly TRBD2 for D (7 bases). Deletions cut 8 bases from V and 4 bases from J, with 15 bases between. This CDR3 comprises 13 residues. Germline-derived CDR1 and CDR2 are SGHTA and FQGNSA. In DNA form, the CDR3 reads TGTGCCAGCCAAGGGGGGGGCGGATACGAGCAGTACTTC. Translating it yields CASQGGGGYEQYF.

The genes are TRBV12-3 or TRBV12-4 and TRBJ2-1, with TRBD1 matching over 9 bases. V gave up 4 bases and J gave up 8 bases; unmatched junction bases: 9. The CDR3 runs to 15 residues. DNA for the CDR3: TGTGCCAGCAGTTCCCCTGTGACAGGGGGGGATGAGCAGTTCTTC. It codes for CASSSPVTGGDEQFF.

In this sample, this clonotype turned up a few times. DNA for the CDR3: TGTGCCAGCAGCTTTCTCGGACTAGCGGGAGGGCCGAGCTCCTACGAGCAGTACTTC. It encodes CASSFLGLAGGPSSYEQYF. The V and J genes are TRBV7-9 and TRBJ2-7; 15 bases fit TRBD2. V lost 3 bases to trimming and J lost 0 bases; unmatched junction nucleotides: 9. This CDR3 region has 19 residues. CDR1 is SEHNR and CDR2 is FQNEAQ in the germline V gene (reference sequence).

The J gene is TRBJ2-1, the V gene TRBV20-1; 12 positions match TRBD2. The germline CDR1 and CDR2 sequences are DFQATT and SNEGSKA (reference sequence). Trimming removed 3 bases from V and 7 bases from J; junction bases left unmatched: 1. The CDR3 length is 13 residues. CDR3 region: CSASGLAGNEQFF. As DNA, the CDR3 is TGCAGTGCTAGTGGACTAGCGGGGAATGAGCAGTTCTTC.

This clonotype was counted only a few times. This chain connects TRBV23-1 to TRBJ1-5; no clear D. TRBV23-1 is classed as an ORF, of uncertain function. Trimming shortened V by 8 bases and J by 4 bases, and 15 bases separated the two germline ends. This CDR3 is built from 14 residues. As DNA, the CDR3 is TGCGCCAGCCCCCTGCACAGAGGAAATCAGCCCCAGCATTTT. Residues: CASPLHRGNQPQHF.

This clonotype has a single count. This chain uses TRBV23-1 with TRBJ1-5; D ambiguous. TRBV23-1 is an open reading frame, and its role is uncertain. Deletions cut 9 bases from V and 0 bases from J, with 12 bases between. The CDR3 is 14 amino acids. CDR3 sequence: CASRTETSNQPQHF. In DNA form, the CDR3 reads TGCGCCAGTCGGACTGAGACTAGCAATCAGCCCCAGCATTTT.

The rearrangement uses TRBV6-5 and TRBJ2-5; the D gene could be TRBD1 or TRBD2 (5 bases each). CDR3 length: 15 amino acids. V shed 5 bases and J shed 5 bases, with 18 bases lying between them. The germline gives CDR1 MNHEY, CDR2 SVGAGI. The CDR3 sequence is CASSTGTLLKETQYF. Here the CDR3 DNA reads TGTGCCAGCAGTACTGGGACGTTGCTTAAGGAGACCCAGTACTTC.

This clonotype was observed a few times. The chain is built from TRBV5-1 and TRBJ1-1; TRBD1 is a possible D gene (5 bases). Germline V CDR1 and CDR2: SGHRS, YFSETQ. CDR3 length: 15 residues. Trimming cost V 3 bases and J 3 bases, with 15 bases left between them. As DNA, the CDR3 is TGCGCCAGCAGCTATTATGGGGGGAGTTACACTGAAGCTTTCTTT. Protein sequence: CASSYYGGSYTEAFF. The complete variable domain, with remaining parts taken from reference TRBV5-1 and TRBJ1-1, reads KAGVTQTPRYLIKTRGQQVTLSCSPISGHRSVSWYQQTPGQGLQFLFEYFSETQRNKGNFPGRFSGRQFSNSRSEMNVSTLELGDSALYLCASSYYGGSYTEAFFGQGTRLTVV.

This clonotype was counted a few times. The chain employs TRBV27 and TRBJ2-7; tentatively, D is TRBD1 or TRBD2 (6 bases each). Trimming took off 1 base at V and 4 bases at J, with 11 bases between the two ends. This CDR3 has 14 amino acids. Germline CDR1 is MNHEY and CDR2 is SMNVEV (reference sequence). For the CDR3, the DNA is TGTGCCAGCAGTTTATTGGGGGGCCCTTACGAGCAGTACTTC. Translated: CASSLLGGPYEQYF.

This clonotype has just a few counts. This sequence joins TRBV5-6 and TRBJ2-7, with D possibly TRBD2 on 6 matching bases. Germline loops: CDR1 SGHDT, CDR2 YYEEEE. Between the trimmed V and J ends, which lost 6 bases and 0 bases, there was a span of 13 bases. This CDR3 region has 14 residues. The chain's CDR3 is CASTGRGSSYEQYF. For the CDR3, the DNA is TGTGCCAGCACCGGGAGAGGGAGCTCCTACGAGCAGTACTTC.

This clonotype was detected a few times. The genes are TRBV12-3 or TRBV12-4 and TRBJ2-2, with 13 positions matching TRBD2. The CDR3 consists of 16 residues. The ends lost 4 bases at V and 7 bases at J; junction bases unmatched: 6. DNA for the CDR3: TGTGCCAGCAGTTCCGGACTAGCGGGAGTTGGCGGGGAGCTGTTTTTT. Encoded protein: CASSSGLAGVGGELFF.

This clonotype was seen at least ten times. V usage is TRBV7-9 and J usage is TRBJ2-7, with unresolved D. The CDR3 is 14 amino acids. V was cut by 3 bases and J by 0 bases, with 9 bases left in between. Germline lookup yields CDR1 SEHNR and CDR2 FQNEAQ (reference sequence). In DNA form, the CDR3 reads TGTGCCAGCAGCTTCTCGACAAGCTCCTACGAGCAGTACTTC. Its translation: CASSFSTSSYEQYF.